This entry concerns a single TCR beta chain. V was trimmed by 5 bases and J by 7 bases, leaving 15 bases between them. This CDR3 region has 13 residues. Germline lookup yields CDR1 SGHRS and CDR2 YFSETQ. This specimen comes from a study of cytomegalovirus exposure and HLA in healthy donors. With 60 Vbeta and 13 Jbeta primers, the PCR was carried out. The assay was immunoSEQ multiplex PCR, and TCRdb's table has in-frame clones only and misses some. The sample consists of some 170,000 clones, nearly 80% of them appearing once. The clonotype comes from a man aged 35 to 55 in good health and CMV-seropositive. The V call is TRBV5-1, the J call TRBJ2-5; tentatively, D is TRBD2 (5 bases). Sequences were obtained from PBMCs. In nucleotides, the CDR3 is TGCGCCAGCAGTTCGACCGAGGGTGGGACCCAGTACTTC. This codes for CASSSTEGGTQYF.